This T cell receptor (beta chain) was recovered during a study of beta chain features in type 1 diabetes (dated by TCRdb to the late 2010s). Notes on the research overall: Mean age, gender distribution, total cell number and subset yield did not differ between patients and healthy donors. A total of roughly 100 million sorted cells were examined across all samples, and a strong correlation was observed between cell number per subset and RNA yield. The study compared the TCRB repertoires of sorted circulating CD4+ T cell subsets in recently diagnosed type 1 diabetes patients with those in matched healthy donors. Regulatory and stem cell-like memory subsets were obtained from only 8 patients and about eight healthy donors, while naive and central memory subsets were obtained from all 30 or so donors. What the study reported, not specific to this receptor: Because the HLA sub-analyses included only small numbers of individuals, any influence of HLA type on TCRB rearrangement was left unresolved. Type 1 diabetes patients showed a moderate but significant shortening of TCRB CDR3 length in all four CD4+ subsets. Because cDNA was sequenced instead of genomic DNA, highly expressing activated cells could be over-represented, though the groups showed no difference in activation or CD3 levels. The naive, central memory and regulatory TCRB repertoires appeared to resemble one another more closely among patients than among healthy donors. Fewer insertions and more nucleotide deletions at VDJ recombination sites were observed in patients with type 1 diabetes, implying thymic rearrangement abnormalities. PCR may preferentially amplify shorter templates, but because patient and control samples were amplified and corrected together, any resulting skew would affect both groups equally.

Each donor gave one peripheral blood draw, averaging roughly 100 mL, which was collected into heparinised tubes. Naive, central memory, regulatory and stem cell-like memory CD4+ T cells were sorted on a BD FACSAria II using a panel including CD45RO, CCR7, CD25, CD127, CD95 and CD27. Every sorted population had a purity above 95%. PBMCs were separated immediately by Lymphoprep density gradient centrifugation and were stained directly, without being cultured. So that batch effects would be minimized, each experiment stained and sorted samples in pairs, pairing one healthy donor with one patient. The count of this clone is one. Its antigen remains undetermined. Qualities for individual bases were not recorded, and no much larger clone is one base off. The High Capacity cDNA Reverse Transcription Kit was used to reverse transcribe all of the isolated RNA, meaning that expressed TCRB transcripts were what got sequenced. Deep immunoSEQ sequencing was applied to naive, central memory and regulatory T cell samples, giving an average of about 3.7 million total reads per sample. Sorted cells were lysed in RLT buffer, and RNA was extracted using DNase-treated RNeasy Micro or Mini kits according to cell number. To prevent cross-contamination, every cell subset was processed on its own, while patient and healthy donor samples were processed together. Using the immunoSEQ multiplex PCR, TCRB sequences were amplified from cDNA into 87-bp fragments spanning the CDR3 region. Sequencing of the amplicons was performed on the Illumina HiSeq platform. Turning to the authors' computational methods: PCR bias was computationally corrected using synthetic template baselines, reads within Hamming distance 2 were collapsed, and singletons that could not be merged were discarded. Reads were aligned against IMGT so that V, D and J genes, CDR3 length and insertions or deletions at six rearrangement sites could be assigned. Within each subset, clonotype counts were normalized to the number of sorted cells before true diversity and Gini coefficients were calculated with the tcR R package. The overlap coefficient, calculated on TCRB nucleotide sequences, was used to measure repertoire sharing. Held by TCRdb, this immuneACCESS table contains in-frame sequences only and omits some clones. Under half of the omission traces to an unresolved V gene where checked; the cause of the rest is unknown. V, J and clone size derive from that table, while D and trimming were established from the DNA sequence. The sample table shows 28,000 or so clones, and around three fifths are seen once. Less than 3% of the sample is in the top ten clones.

Spanning cysteine to phenylalanine, the CDR3 consists of 14 amino acids. The only DNA kept is the CDR3, 42 bases in frame from the first base. Via the germline V gene, CDR1 is SGHTA and CDR2 FQGNSA. V is reduced by 2 bases and J by 6 bases, leaving a spacing of 12 bases between them. The sequenced sample was Tregs from blood. Reading the label with the study, this specimen's cell subset or site is: regulatory CD4+ T cells. This receptor was obtained from a woman in her twenties or thirties with type 1 diabetes. This chain is built from TRBV7-2 and TRBJ2-3; the D segment could be TRBD1, given 6 matching bases. The bases read TGTGCCAGCAGCTTATCCTGGACAGACGATACGCAGTATTTT. This is translated as CASSLSWTDDTQYF.